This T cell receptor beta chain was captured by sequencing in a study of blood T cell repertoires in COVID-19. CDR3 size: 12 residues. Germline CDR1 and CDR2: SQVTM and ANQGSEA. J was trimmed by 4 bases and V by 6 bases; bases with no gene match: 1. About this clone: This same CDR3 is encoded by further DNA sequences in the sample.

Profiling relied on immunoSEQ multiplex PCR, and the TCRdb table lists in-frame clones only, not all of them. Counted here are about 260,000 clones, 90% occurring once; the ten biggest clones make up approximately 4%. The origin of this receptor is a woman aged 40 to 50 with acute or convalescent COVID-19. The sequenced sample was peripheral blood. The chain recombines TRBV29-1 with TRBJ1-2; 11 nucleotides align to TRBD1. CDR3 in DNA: TGCAGCGTGGGGACAGGGGGCTATGGCTACACCTTC. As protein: CSVGTGGYGYTF.